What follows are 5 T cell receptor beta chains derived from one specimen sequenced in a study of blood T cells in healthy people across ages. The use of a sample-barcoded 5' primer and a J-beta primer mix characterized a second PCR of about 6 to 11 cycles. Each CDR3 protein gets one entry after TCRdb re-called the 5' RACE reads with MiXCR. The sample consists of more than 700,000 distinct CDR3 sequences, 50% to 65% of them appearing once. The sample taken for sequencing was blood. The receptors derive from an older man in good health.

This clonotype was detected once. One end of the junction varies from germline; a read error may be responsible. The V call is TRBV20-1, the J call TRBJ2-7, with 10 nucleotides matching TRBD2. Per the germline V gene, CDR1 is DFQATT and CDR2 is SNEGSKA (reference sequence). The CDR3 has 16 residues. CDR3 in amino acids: CSVRDRLAGPSYEQYF. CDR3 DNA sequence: TGCAGTGTTAGAGATCGACTAGCGGGTCCCTCCTACGAGCAGTACTTC.

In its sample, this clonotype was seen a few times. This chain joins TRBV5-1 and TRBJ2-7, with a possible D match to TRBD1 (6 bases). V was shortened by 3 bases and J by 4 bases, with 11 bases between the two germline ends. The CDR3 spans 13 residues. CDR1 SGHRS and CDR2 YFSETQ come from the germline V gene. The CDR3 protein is CASSSIQGYEQYF. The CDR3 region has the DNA TGCGCCAGCAGCTCGATACAGGGTTACGAGCAGTACTTC.

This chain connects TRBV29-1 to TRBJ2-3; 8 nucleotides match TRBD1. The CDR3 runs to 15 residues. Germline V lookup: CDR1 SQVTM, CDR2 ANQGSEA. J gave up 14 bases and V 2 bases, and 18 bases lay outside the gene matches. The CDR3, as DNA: TGCAGCGTTGAAAGGTTCAGGGGGCGTGACAGATACGCGTATTTT. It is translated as CSVERFRGRDRYAYF.

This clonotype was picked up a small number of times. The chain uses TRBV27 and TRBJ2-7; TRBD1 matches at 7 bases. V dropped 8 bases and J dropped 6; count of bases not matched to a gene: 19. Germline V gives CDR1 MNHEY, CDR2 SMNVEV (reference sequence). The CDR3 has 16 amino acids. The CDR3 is CASSHLTGRIVGEQYF. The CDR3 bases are TGTGCCAGCTCTCATTTGACAGGGCGCATAGTCGGCGAGCAGTACTTC.

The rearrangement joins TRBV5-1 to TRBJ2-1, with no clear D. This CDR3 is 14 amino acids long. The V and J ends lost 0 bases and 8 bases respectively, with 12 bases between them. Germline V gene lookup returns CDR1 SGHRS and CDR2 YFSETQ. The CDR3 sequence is CASSLGWRGDEQFF. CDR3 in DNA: TGCGCCAGCAGCTTGGGGTGGCGAGGCGATGAGCAGTTCTTC.